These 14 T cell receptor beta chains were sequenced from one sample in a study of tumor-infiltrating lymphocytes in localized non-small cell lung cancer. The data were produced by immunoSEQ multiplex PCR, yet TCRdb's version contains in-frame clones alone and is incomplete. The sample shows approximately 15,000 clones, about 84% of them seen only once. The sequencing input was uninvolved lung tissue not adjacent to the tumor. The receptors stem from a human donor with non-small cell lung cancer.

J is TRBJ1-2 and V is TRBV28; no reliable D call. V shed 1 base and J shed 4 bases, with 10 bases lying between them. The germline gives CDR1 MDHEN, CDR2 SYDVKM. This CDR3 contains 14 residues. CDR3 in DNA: TGTGCCAGCAGTTTATCAGGAGGAATCTATGGCTACACCTTC. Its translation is CASSLSGGIYGYTF.

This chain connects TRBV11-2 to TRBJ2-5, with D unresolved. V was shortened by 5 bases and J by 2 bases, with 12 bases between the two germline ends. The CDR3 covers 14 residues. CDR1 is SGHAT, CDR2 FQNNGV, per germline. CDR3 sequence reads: CASSPVFRQETQYF. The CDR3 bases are TGTGCCAGCAGCCCTGTCTTCAGGCAAGAGACCCAGTACTTC.

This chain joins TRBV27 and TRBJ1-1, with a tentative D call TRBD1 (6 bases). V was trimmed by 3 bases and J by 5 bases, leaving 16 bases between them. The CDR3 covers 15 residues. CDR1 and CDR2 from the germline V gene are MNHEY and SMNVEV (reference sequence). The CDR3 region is CASSLALGGGTEAFF. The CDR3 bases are TGTGCCAGCAGTTTGGCGCTAGGGGGAGGGACTGAAGCTTTCTTT.

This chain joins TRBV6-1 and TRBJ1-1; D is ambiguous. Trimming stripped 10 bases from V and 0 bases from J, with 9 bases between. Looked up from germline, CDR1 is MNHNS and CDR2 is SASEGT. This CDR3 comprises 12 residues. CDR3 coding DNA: TGTGCCACCAGCCGCGTGAACACTGAAGCTTTCTTT. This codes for CATSRVNTEAFF.

CDR3 protein: CASSQDHRGLYEQYF. CDR3 coding DNA: TGCGCCAGCAGCCAAGATCACAGGGGACTCTACGAGCAGTACTTC. The J gene is TRBJ2-7, the V gene TRBV4-1; the D gene is possibly TRBD1 (7 bases). The CDR3 covers 15 residues. V was shortened by 0 bases and J by 3 bases, with 12 bases between the two germline ends. The germline CDR1 and CDR2 sequences are MGHRA and YSYEKL.

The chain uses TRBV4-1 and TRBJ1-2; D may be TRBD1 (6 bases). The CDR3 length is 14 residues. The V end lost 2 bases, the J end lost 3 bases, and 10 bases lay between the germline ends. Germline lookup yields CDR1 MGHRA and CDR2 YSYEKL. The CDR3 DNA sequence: TGCGCCAGCAGCCAACCGGACAGTTACTATGGCTACACCTTC. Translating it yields CASSQPDSYYGYTF.

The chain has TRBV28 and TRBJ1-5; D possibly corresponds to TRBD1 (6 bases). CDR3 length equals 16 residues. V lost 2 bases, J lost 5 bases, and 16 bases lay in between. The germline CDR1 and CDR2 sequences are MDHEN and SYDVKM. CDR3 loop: CASSLIRGVRDQPQHF. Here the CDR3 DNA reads TGTGCCAGCAGTTTAATCAGGGGTGTCCGGGATCAGCCCCAGCATTTT.

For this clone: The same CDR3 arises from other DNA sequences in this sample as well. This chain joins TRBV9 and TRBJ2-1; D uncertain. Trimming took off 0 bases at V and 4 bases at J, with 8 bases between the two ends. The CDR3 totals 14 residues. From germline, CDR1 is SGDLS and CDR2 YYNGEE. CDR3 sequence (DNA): TGTGCCAGCAGCGTAGGAGCCGAATACAATGAGCAGTTCTTC. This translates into CASSVGAEYNEQFF.

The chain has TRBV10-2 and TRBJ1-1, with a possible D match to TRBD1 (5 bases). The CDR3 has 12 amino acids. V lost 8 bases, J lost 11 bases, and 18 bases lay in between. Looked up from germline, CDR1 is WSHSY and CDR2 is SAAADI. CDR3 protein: CASPERGSDAFF. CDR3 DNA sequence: TGCGCCAGCCCAGAAAGGGGAAGCGACGCTTTCTTT.

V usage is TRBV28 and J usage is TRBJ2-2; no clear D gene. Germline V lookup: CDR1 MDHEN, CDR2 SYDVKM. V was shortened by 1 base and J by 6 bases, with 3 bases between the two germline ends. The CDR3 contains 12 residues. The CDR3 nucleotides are TGTGCCAGCAGTTTATACCCCGGGGAGCTGTTTTTT. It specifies CASSLYPGELFF.

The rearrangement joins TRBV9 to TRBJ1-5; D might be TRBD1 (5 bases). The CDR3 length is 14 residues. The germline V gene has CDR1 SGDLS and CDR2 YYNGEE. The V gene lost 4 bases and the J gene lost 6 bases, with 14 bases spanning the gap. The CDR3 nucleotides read TGTGCCAGCAGCCGCGGGGGGGAGGGTCAGCCCCAGCATTTT. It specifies CASSRGGEGQPQHF.

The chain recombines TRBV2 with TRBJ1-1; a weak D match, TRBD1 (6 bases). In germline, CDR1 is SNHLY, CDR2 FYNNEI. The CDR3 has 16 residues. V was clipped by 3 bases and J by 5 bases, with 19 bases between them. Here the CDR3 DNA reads TGTGCCAGCAGTGAGGATACAGGGTCGGGCGAAACTGAAGCTTTCTTT. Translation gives CASSEDTGSGETEAFF.

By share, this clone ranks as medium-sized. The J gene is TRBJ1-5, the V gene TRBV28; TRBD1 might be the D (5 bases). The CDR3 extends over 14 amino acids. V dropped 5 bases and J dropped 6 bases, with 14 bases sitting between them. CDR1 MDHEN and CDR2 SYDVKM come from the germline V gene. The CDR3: CASSPDRESQPQHF. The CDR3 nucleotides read TGTGCCAGCAGTCCCGACAGAGAAAGTCAGCCCCAGCATTTT.

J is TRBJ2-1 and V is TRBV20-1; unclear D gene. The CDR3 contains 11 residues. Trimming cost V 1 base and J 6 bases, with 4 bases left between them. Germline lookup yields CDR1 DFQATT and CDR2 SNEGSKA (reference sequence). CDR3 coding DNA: TGCAGTGCTAGAGTTCCCAATGAGCAGTTCTTC. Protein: CSARVPNEQFF.